One T cell receptor beta chain is described in this entry. Its antigen is not identified. These data come from a study of post-analysis software for immune sequencing data. As for the study in general: The patients showed relapsing-remitting, secondary progressive and progressive-relapsing multiple sclerosis courses. Overall study results and limits: Compared against controls, patients with multiple sclerosis displayed significantly lower normalized Chao1 diversity. Five or six TRBV segments (TRBV5-6, TRBV5-1 and TRBV20-1 among them) occurred more frequently in patients than in controls.

The TCR beta cDNA libraries contained unique molecular identifiers. TCRdb analysed the PCR reads with MiXCR anew, one entry per CDR3 protein. The repertoire holds approximately 660,000 distinct CDR3 sequences, with over 45% as singletons. Germline CDR1 and CDR2: DFQATT and SNEGSKA (reference sequence). CDR3 size: 14 residues. Trimming shortened V by 4 bases and J by 6 bases, and 16 bases separated the two germline ends. The chain couples TRBV20-1 to TRBJ2-1, with D possibly TRBD2 on 6 matching bases. The sequencing sample was made of blood. This sequence originates from a girl aged 2-10 years with multiple sclerosis. CDR3 in amino acids: CSANRLVSSNEQFF. CDR3 bases: TGCAGTGCTAACCGACTAGTGAGTAGCAATGAGCAGTTCTTC.